This T cell receptor beta chain was documented in a study of T cells in Graves' hyperthyroidism and ophthalmopathy. Using RNA transcripts as the source, TCR beta CDR3 regions were amplified. The TCR CDR3 was amplified in a first-round RT-PCR using the HTBI primer set. A single record per CDR3 protein comes from TCRdb applying MiXCR to the multiplex PCR reads. The sample consists of around 370,000 distinct CDR3 sequences, approximately 17% of them appearing once. This CDR3 has 14 amino acids. Germline V gene data show CDR1 as KGHDR and CDR2 as SFDVKD. Trimming took 4 bases from V and 3 from J, leaving 9 bases between them.

This TCR was recovered from a young man with Graves' ophthalmopathy. This sequence joins TRBV24-1 and TRBJ2-1; tentatively, D is TRBD1 (5 bases). Material: blood. CDR3 region: CATSESRDYNEQFF. CDR3 bases: TGTGCCACCAGTGAGTCCAGGGACTACAATGAGCAGTTCTTC.